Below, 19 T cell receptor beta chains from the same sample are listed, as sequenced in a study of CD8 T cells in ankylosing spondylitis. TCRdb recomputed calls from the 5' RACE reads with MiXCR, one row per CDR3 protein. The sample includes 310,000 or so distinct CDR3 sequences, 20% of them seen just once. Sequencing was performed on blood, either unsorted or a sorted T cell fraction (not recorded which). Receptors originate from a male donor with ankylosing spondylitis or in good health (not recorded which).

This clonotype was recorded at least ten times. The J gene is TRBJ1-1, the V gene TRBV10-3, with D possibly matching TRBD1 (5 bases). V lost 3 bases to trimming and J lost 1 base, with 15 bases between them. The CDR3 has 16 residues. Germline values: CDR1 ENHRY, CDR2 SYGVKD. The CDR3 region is CAISEDLSGSNTEAFF. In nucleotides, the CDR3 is TGTGCCATCAGTGAAGACCTTTCAGGGTCGAACACTGAAGCTTTCTTT.

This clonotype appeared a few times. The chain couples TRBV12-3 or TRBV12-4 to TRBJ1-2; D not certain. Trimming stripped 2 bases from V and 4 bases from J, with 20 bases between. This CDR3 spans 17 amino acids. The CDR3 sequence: CASSLTLSKTSSYGYTF. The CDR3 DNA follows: TGTGCCAGCAGTTTAACGCTTAGCAAGACATCATCCTATGGCTACACCTTC.

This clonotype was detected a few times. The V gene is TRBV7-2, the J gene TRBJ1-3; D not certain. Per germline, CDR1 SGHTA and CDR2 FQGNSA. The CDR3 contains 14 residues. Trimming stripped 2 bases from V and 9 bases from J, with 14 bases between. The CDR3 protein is CASSLPTARATIYF. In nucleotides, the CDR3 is TGTGCCAGCAGCTTACCCACAGCCCGGGCCACCATATATTTT.

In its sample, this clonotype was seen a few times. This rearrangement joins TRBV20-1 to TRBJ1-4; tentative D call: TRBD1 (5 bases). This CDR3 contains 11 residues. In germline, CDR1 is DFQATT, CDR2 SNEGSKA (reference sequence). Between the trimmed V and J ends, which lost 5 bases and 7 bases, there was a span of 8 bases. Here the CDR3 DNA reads TGCAGTGCTGGGACCTTTGAAAAACTGTTTTTT. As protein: CSAGTFEKLFF.

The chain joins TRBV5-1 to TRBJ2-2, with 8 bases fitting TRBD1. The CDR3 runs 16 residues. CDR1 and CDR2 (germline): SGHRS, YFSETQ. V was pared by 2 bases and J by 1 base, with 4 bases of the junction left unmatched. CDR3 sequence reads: CASSFTGQGNTGELFF. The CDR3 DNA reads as TGCGCCAGCAGCTTCACCGGACAGGGGAACACCGGGGAGCTGTTTTTT.

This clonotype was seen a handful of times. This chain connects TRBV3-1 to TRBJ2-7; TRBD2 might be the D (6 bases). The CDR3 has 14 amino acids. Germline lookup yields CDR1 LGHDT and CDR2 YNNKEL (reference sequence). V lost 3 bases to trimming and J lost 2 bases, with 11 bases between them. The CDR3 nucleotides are TGTGCCAGCAGCCACAGTAGCGGAACCTACGAGCAGTACGTC. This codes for CASSHSSGTYEQYV.

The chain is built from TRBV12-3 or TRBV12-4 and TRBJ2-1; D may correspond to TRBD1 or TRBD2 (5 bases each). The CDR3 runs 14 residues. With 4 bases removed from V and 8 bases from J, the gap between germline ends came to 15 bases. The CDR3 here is CASSSGGGGYEQFF. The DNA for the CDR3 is TGTGCCAGCAGTTCCGGTGGGGGTGGGTATGAGCAGTTCTTC.

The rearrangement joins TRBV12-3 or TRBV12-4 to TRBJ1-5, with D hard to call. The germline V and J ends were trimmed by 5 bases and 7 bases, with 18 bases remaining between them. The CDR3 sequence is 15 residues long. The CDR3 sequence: CASSPGVPKGQPQHF. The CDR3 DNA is TGTGCCAGCAGTCCGGGAGTCCCTAAGGGACAGCCCCAGCATTTT.

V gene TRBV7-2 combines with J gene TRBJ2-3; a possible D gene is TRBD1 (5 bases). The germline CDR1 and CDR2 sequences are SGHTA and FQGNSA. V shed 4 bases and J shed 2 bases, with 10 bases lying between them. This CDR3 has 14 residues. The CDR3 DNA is TGTGCCAGCAGCTCCCAGGGTGACACAGATACGCAGTATTTT. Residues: CASSSQGDTDTQYF.

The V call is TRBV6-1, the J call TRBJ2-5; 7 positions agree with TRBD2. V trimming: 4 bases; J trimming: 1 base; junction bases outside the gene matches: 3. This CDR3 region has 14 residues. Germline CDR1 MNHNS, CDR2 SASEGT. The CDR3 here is CASSGLAVQETQYF. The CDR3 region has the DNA TGTGCCAGCAGTGGACTAGCAGTCCAAGAGACCCAGTACTTC.

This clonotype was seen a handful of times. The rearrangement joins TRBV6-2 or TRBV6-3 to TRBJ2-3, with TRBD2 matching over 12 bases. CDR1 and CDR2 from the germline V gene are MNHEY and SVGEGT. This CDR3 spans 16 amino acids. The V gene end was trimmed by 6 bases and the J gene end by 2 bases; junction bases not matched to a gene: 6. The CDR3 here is CASSQGLAGNTDTQYF. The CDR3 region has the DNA TGTGCCAGCAGCCAAGGACTAGCGGGGAACACAGATACGCAGTATTTT.

The CDR3 loop reads CASSERLAGDRTDTQYF. As DNA, the CDR3 is TGTGCCAGCAGCGAACGACTAGCGGGAGACCGCACAGATACGCAGTATTTT. V gene TRBV11-2 combines with J gene TRBJ2-3; 12 nucleotides line up with TRBD2. The CDR3 is made up of 17 amino acids. Germline V CDR1 and CDR2: SGHAT, FQNNGV. V trimming: 5 bases; J trimming: 1 base; junction bases outside the gene matches: 7. The entire variable domain, with the rest obtained from reference TRBV11-2 and TRBJ2-3, is as follows: EAGVAQSPRYKIIEKRQSVAFWCNPISGHATLYWYQQILGQGPKLLIQFQNNGVVDDSQLPKDRFSAERLKGVDSTLKIQPAKLEDSAVYLCASSERLAGDRTDTQYFGPGTRLTVL.

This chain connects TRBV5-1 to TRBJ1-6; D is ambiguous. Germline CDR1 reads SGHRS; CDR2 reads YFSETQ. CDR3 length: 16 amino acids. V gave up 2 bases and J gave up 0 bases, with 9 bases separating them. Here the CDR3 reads CASSFSESSYNSPLHF. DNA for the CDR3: TGCGCCAGCAGCTTTAGTGAGAGCTCCTATAATTCACCCCTCCACTTT.

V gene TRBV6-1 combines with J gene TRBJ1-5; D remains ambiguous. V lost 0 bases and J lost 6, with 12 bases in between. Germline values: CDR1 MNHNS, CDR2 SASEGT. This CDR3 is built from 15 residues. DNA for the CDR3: TGTGCCAGCAGTGAAGCAGGCAGAGGCGGTCAGCCCCAGCATTTT. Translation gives CASSEAGRGGQPQHF.

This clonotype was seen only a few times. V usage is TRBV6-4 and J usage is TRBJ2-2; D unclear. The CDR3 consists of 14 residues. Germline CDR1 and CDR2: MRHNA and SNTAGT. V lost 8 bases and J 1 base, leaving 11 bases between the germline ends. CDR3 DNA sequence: TGTGCCAGCCTAGGACGGATGAACACCGGGGAGCTGTTTTTT. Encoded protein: CASLGRMNTGELFF.

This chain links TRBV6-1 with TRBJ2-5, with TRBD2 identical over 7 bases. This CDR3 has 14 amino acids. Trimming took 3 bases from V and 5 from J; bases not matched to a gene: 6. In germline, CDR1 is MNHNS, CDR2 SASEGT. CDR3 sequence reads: CASSDRGVSETQYF. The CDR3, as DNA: TGTGCCAGCAGTGATCGGGGGGTTTCCGAGACCCAGTACTTC.

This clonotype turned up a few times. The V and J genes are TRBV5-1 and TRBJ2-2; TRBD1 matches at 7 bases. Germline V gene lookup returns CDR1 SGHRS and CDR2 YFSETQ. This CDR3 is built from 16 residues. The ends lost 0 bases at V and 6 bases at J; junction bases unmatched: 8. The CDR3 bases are TGCGCCAGCAGCTTGGCCCCGACAGGGAGTGCCGGGGAGCTGTTTTTT. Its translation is CASSLAPTGSAGELFF.

CDR3 region: CASSKPGLARNEQFF. The CDR3 DNA reads as TGTGCCAGCAGCAAACCGGGACTAGCGCGGAATGAGCAGTTCTTC. The chain couples TRBV5-5 to TRBJ2-1, with 10 bases fitting TRBD2. The junction had 8 bases not matched to a gene; V was cut back by 4 bases and J by 7 bases. CDR3 length: 15 amino acids. Germline lookup yields CDR1 SGHKS and CDR2 YYEKEE (reference sequence).

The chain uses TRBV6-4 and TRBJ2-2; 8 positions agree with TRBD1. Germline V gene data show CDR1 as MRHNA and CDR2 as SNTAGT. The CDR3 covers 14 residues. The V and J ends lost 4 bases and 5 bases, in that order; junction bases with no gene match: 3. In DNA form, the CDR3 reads TGTGCCAGCAGTGGGACAGGGCAGACCGGGGAGCTGTTTTTT. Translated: CASSGTGQTGELFF.